Listed here is a single TCR beta chain. Its antigen is still unknown. The data are from a study of radiation and T cells in renal cell carcinoma. Notes on the study in general: Pretreatment tumor biopsies were lacking, so baseline clonotypes are unknown. Top tumor clonotypes rose in blood 2 weeks post-radiation, then contracted.

Time point of the sample: blood 4 weeks post-SBRT, at nephrectomy. As to treatment: 15 Gy SBRT to primary tumor, nephrectomy 4 weeks later. Nephrectomy followed 15 Gy stereotactic body radiation by 4 weeks. Blood was sampled at baseline, 2 weeks and 4 weeks after SBRT. Germline CDR1 is SGHTS and CDR2 is YDEGEE. The CDR3 is 14 amino acids. V dropped 2 bases and J dropped 5 bases, with 13 bases sitting between them. The method was immunoSEQ multiplex PCR; TCRdb's version includes in-frame clones alone and lacks a portion of them. The table records about 140,000 clones, 80% to 90% of them present only once.

This specimen consisted of blood, obtained from a patient whose treatment included radiotherapy and nephrectomy. This sequence was found in a woman in her forties or fifties with renal cell carcinoma. The V call is TRBV5-8, the J call TRBJ2-5; D gene uncertain. CDR3 region: CASSLIAQLETQYF. The DNA for the CDR3 is TGTGCCAGCAGCTTAATCGCCCAGTTGGAGACCCAGTACTTC.